This T cell receptor beta chain was observed in a study of graft-versus-host responses after intestinal transplantation (TCRdb year 2021). With respect to the entire study: Multivisceral, liver-intestinal, or isolated intestinal transplants were received by the recipients. Anti-thymocyte globulin induction was given to all recipients, followed by maintenance tacrolimus and steroids for two to four years. Graft-versus-host and host-versus-graft alloreactive T cell clones were tracked in the graft, circulation and bone marrow after intestinal transplantation using bulk TCR-beta CDR3 sequencing. Alloreactive clones were identified by sequencing pre-transplant mixed lymphocyte reaction products and comparing these products with unstimulated pre-transplant donor and recipient T cells. A cohort of about 26 intestinal transplant recipients, including one retransplant, was enrolled, and 3 patients lacking pretransplant specimens were excluded. A peak of at least 4% donor T cells among recipient peripheral blood mononuclear cells was the definition used for donor T cell macrochimerism. Instead of going to the commercial service, samples from a few later patients were sequenced in-house on an Illumina MiSeq and processed with MiXCR. The full study reports these points: Early after transplant, declines in HvG clones were associated with peak levels of circulating GvH clones. Patients with donor T cell macrochimerism had high GvH to HvG T cell clonal ratios in their allografts. Conclusions were limited by the relatively low number and heterogeneity of intestinal transplant patients. GvH clones were detected in recipient bone marrow, and some appeared earlier in ileal mucosa or blood, consistent with an intestinal mucosal origin.

Taken from cysteine to phenylalanine, the CDR3 has 15 residues. The CDR3 DNA has 45 bases and is translated from base 1. The CDR1 and CDR2 encoded by the germline V gene (reference sequence) are MNHNY and SVGAGI. The germline V end is reduced by 1 base and the J end by 0 bases; junction bases left unmatched: 2. With regard to this clone: No per-base quality is available; no much larger clone lies one base away. The same CDR3 is also encoded by other DNA sequences in this sample.

Preparation of the library involved the immunoSEQ multiplex PCR assay. In most patients, genomic DNA was isolated using the Qiagen DNeasy Blood and Tissue Kit and sent frozen to Adaptive Biotechnologies for TCR sequencing. Adaptive Biotechnologies carried out high-throughput TCR-beta CDR3 sequencing of genomic DNA for most patients. Under the source paper's analysis protocol: TCR sequencing data for 18 patients were retrieved from Adaptive's ImmunoSEQ software; a few other patients were processed with MiXCR and VDJtools. To correct CD4 versus CD8 sorting errors, any sequence found in both subsets at a frequency ratio below 5:1 was removed. CDR3 nucleotide sequences shared between donor and recipient were removed because their origin could not be assigned. To be classed as alloreactive, a clone needed at least 2-fold expansion over unstimulated cells and a minimum CFSE-low frequency of 0.002% (template counts) or 0.001% (read counts). A clone was considered mappable if detected in the sequenced pre-transplant spleen, lymph node, or MLR CFSE-low populations of the donor or recipient. Cumulative frequency of alloreactive clones was calculated as a percentage of all sequences weighted by copy number. TCRdb carries this immuneACCESS record with in-frame sequences only. Its versions omit some clonotypes, under half of them owing to an unresolved V gene in the studies checked, with the rest unexplained. The V and J calls and clone size are taken from that table; D and trimming were inferred from the DNA. This sample comprises around 19,000 clones, 38% of them detected only once. Of the sample, around 1% falls within the top ten clones.

The time point label, as the study defines it: cells obtained before transplantation from donor or recipient. In the mixed lymphocyte reactions, roughly 200,000 CFSE-labeled pre-transplant responders were plated with roughly 200,000 irradiated violet-dye-labeled stimulators and cultured for more than five days. After the mixed lymphocyte reaction, proliferating CD3+CD4+CFSE-low and CD3+CD8+CFSE-low responder cells were FACS-sorted on a BD Influx sorter. The receptor's source is a human patient who received an intestinal transplant. This specimen consisted of alloreactive CD4+ T cells from a mixed lymphocyte reaction culture, obtained before intestinal transplant. The cell subset or site label corresponds to: CFSE-low proliferating T cells sorted from approximately 6-day pre-transplant mixed lymphocyte reaction (GvH or HvG direction). The sequence joins TRBV6-6 to TRBJ1-2; TRBD1 matches 7 bases in the middle. The DNA is as follows: TGTGCCAGCAGTTACTGGGACAGAGCTAACTATGGCTACACCTTC. It is translated as CASSYWDRANYGYTF.